Presented here are 18 T cell receptor beta chains from one specimen sequenced in a study of OX40 agonist ivuxolimab in advanced cancers. Produced via immunoSEQ multiplex PCR; TCRdb's table is partial and in-frame only. The sample has some 42,000 clones, about 86% seen once; the top ten hold 20% to 25%. The sample in question was CD4+ or CD8+ T cells sorted from blood, obtained in a trial of the OX40 agonist ivuxolimab. These TCRs come from an adult with an advanced solid tumor such as melanoma, head and neck, liver or kidney cancer.

The chain has TRBV15 and TRBJ2-2; D is uncertain. CDR3 length: 12 residues. Per the germline V gene, CDR1 is LNHNV and CDR2 is YYDKDF (reference sequence). V was shortened by 2 bases and J by 8 bases, with 6 bases between the two germline ends. CDR3: CATSRPDGELFF. Written as DNA, the CDR3 is TGTGCCACCAGCAGACCGGATGGGGAGCTGTTTTTT.

The chain carries TRBV2 and TRBJ2-2, with D uncertain. Trimming pared 6 bases from V and 1 base from J, leaving 6 bases between. Germline CDR1 reads SNHLY; CDR2 reads FYNNEI. The length of the CDR3 is 13 residues. CDR3 protein: CASSHKNTGELFF. The CDR3 DNA reads TGTGCCAGCAGCCACAAGAACACCGGGGAGCTGTTTTTT.

This rearrangement joins TRBV25-1 to TRBJ1-2; TRBD1 matches at 10 bases. With V trimmed by 9 bases and J by 5 bases, 15 bases remained unmatched. Germline CDR1 MGHDK, CDR2 SYGVNS. This CDR3 spans 16 amino acids. CDR3 amino acids: CASSDSRQGAYYGYTF. CDR3 sequence (DNA): TGTGCCAGTTCGGACAGTAGACAGGGGGCTTATTATGGCTACACCTTC.

This chain connects TRBV29-1 to TRBJ1-2, with D unresolved. With 3 bases removed from V and 7 bases from J, the gap between germline ends came to 6 bases. Germline lookup yields CDR1 SQVTM and CDR2 ANQGSEA. This CDR3 has 10 residues. CDR3 DNA sequence: TGCAGCGTTGACCTAGTTGGCTACACCTTC. Amino acids: CSVDLVGYTF.

V and J are TRBV7-2 and TRBJ2-6, with no clear D. Trimming removed 4 bases from V and 1 base from J, with 5 bases in between. Germline V gene data show CDR1 as SGHTA and CDR2 as FQGNSA. The CDR3 contains 14 residues. DNA for the CDR3: TGTGCCAGCAGCTACCAATCTGGGGCCAACGTCCTGACTTTC. This sequence encodes CASSYQSGANVLTF.

This clone was picked up a small number of times. The chain is built from TRBV5-8 and TRBJ2-7; D gene unclear. Trimming removed 2 bases from V and 0 bases from J, with 3 bases in between. This CDR3 comprises 12 residues. Germline CDR1 and CDR2: SGHTS and YDEGEE. CDR3 nucleotides: TGTGCCAGCAGCTTCAGCTCCTACGAGCAGTACGTC. Translated: CASSFSSYEQYV.

The rearrangement joins TRBV5-6 to TRBJ1-1; unclear D gene. V lost 4 bases, J lost 1 base, and 5 bases lay in between. CDR3 length: 12 residues. Germline CDR1 SGHDT, CDR2 YYEEEE. In nucleotides, the CDR3 is TGTGCCAGCAGCCCTTGGAACACTGAAGCTTTCTTT. Amino acids: CASSPWNTEAFF. The whole variable domain, remainder taken from reference TRBV5-6 and TRBJ1-1, is DAGVTQSPTHLIKTRGQQVTLRCSPKSGHDTVSWYQQALGQGPQFIFQYYEEEERQRGNFPDRFSGHQFPNYSSELNVNALLLGDSALYLCASSPWNTEAFFGQGTRLTVV.

The gene calls are TRBV11-1 and TRBJ2-4; D is undetermined. CDR3 length: 13 amino acids. Trimming took 5 bases from V and 9 from J, leaving 14 bases between them. Germline V gene sequence: CDR1 SGHAT, CDR2 FQDESV (reference sequence). CDR3 residues: CASSPGRWGIQYF. The CDR3 nucleotides are TGTGCCAGCAGCCCGGGCCGATGGGGCATTCAGTACTTC.

CDR3 amino acids: CASSTRFRGRETQYF. CDR3 sequence (DNA): TGTGCCAGCAGCACCCGATTCAGGGGAAGGGAGACCCAGTACTTC. The V and J genes are TRBV11-2 and TRBJ2-5, with D perhaps TRBD1 (6 bases). Trimming left V 5 bases short and J 5 bases short, with 18 bases between. Per germline, CDR1 SGHAT and CDR2 FQNNGV. This CDR3 is 15 amino acids long.

The chain carries TRBV29-1 and TRBJ2-1; D may be TRBD2 (6 bases). CDR1 is SQVTM, CDR2 ANQGSEA, per germline. CDR3 size: 10 residues. The ends were cut back, 7 bases at V and 10 bases at J, with 11 bases in the middle. The CDR3 coding sequence is TGCAGCGCACTCGCGGGGGAGCAGTTCTTC. Translation: CSALAGEQFF.

The chain joins TRBV27 to TRBJ2-7; D gene unclear. The V and J ends lost 4 bases and 3 bases respectively, with 4 bases between them. Per germline, CDR1 MNHEY and CDR2 SMNVEV (reference sequence). The CDR3 totals 11 residues. The CDR3 DNA is TGTGCCAGCAGTTCTCACTACGAGCAGTACTTC. It translates to CASSSHYEQYF.

The rearrangement joins TRBV11-2 to TRBJ2-5; 8 bases map to TRBD2. Per the germline V gene, CDR1 is SGHAT and CDR2 is FQNNGV. This CDR3 is built from 16 residues. J gave up 0 bases and V 1 base, and 4 bases lay outside the gene matches. CDR3 DNA sequence: TGTGCCAGCAGCTTAGGGTCTAGCGGGTACCAAGAGACCCAGTACTTC. This translates into CASSLGSSGYQETQYF.

This clone was seen once. The CDR3 nucleotides are TGTGCCAGCAGTCTCGGGACAGGGGTACACCAGCCCCAGCATTTT. Translating gives CASSLGTGVHQPQHF. The chain carries TRBV9 and TRBJ1-5, with 10 nucleotides matching TRBD1. CDR1 and CDR2 (germline): SGDLS, YYNGEE. Unmatched junction bases numbered 9, after V lost 5 bases and J lost 7 bases. The CDR3 covers 15 residues. Based on the CDR3 plus reference TRBV9 and TRBJ1-5, the full variable domain is DSGVTQTPKHLITATGQRVTLRCSPRSGDLSVYWYQQSLDQGLQFLIQYYNGEERAKGNILERFSAQQFPDLHSELNLSSLELGDSALYFCASSLGTGVHQPQHFGDGTRLSIL.

This clone appeared a single time. This chain connects TRBV11-2 to TRBJ2-7, with 9 positions matching TRBD1. The J segment lost 6 bases and the V segment lost 3 bases, leaving 3 bases of the junction unmatched. The germline V gene encodes CDR1 SGHAT and CDR2 FQNNGV. The CDR3 has 13 residues. CDR3: CASSFTGGIEQYV. CDR3 DNA sequence: TGTGCCAGCAGCTTTACAGGGGGCATCGAGCAGTACGTC.

The gene calls are TRBV7-2 and TRBJ2-5, with D tentatively TRBD2 (6 bases). This CDR3 region has 14 residues. The V end lost 2 bases, the J end lost 5 bases, and 12 bases lay between the germline ends. Germline V gene sequence: CDR1 SGHTA, CDR2 FQGNSA. The CDR3 spells CASSLSAGSETQYF. CDR3 in DNA: TGTGCCAGCAGCTTATCGGCGGGGTCGGAGACCCAGTACTTC. The full variable domain, completed using reference TRBV7-2 and TRBJ2-5, is GAGVSQSPSNKVTEKGKDVELRCDPISGHTALYWYRQSLGQGLEFLIYFQGNSAPDKSGLPSDRFSAERTGGSVSTLTIQRTQQEDSAVYLCASSLSAGSETQYFGPGTRLLVL.

The genes are TRBV5-1 and TRBJ2-7, with D hard to call. Germline V gene data show CDR1 as SGHRS and CDR2 as YFSETQ. This CDR3 is built from 13 residues. Trimming removed 7 bases from V and 3 bases from J, with 14 bases in between. This CDR3 reads CASAPNPGYEQYF. The CDR3 nucleotides read TGCGCCAGCGCGCCCAACCCCGGCTACGAGCAGTACTTC.

The rearrangement joins TRBV19 to TRBJ2-2; D not certain. V dropped 5 bases and J dropped 8 bases, with 27 bases sitting between them. CDR1 LNHDA and CDR2 SQIVND come from the germline V gene (reference sequence). The CDR3 consists of 18 residues. The CDR3 bases are TGTGCCAGTAGTTCGAGGACGTACCGGATGTCGGTCTTAGGGGAGCTGTTTTTT. This encodes CASSSRTYRMSVLGELFF.

Turning to this clone: At one end, the junction sequence differs from germline, possibly due to a read error. This rearrangement joins TRBV9 to TRBJ2-1; no definite D call. The CDR3 is 12 amino acids. Germline lookup yields CDR1 SGDLS and CDR2 YYNGEE. The DNA for the CDR3 is TGTGCCGGCAGCGCGACGGTGGAGGAGCAGTTCTTC. Amino acid sequence: CAGSATVEEQFF.